This T cell receptor beta chain was found in a study of blood T cell repertoires in COVID-19. Study-wide background: Sample material is recorded as cDNA or gDNA derived from T cells, B-cell-depleted T cells, or PBMCs.

Generated by immunoSEQ multiplex PCR, the TCRdb table keeps only in-frame clones and is missing some. The sample lists 250,000 to 350,000 clones; approximately 90% were seen once. Deletions cut 3 bases from V and 4 bases from J, with 15 bases between. Germline V gene lookup returns CDR1 KGHSH and CDR2 LQKENI. The CDR3 is made up of 15 amino acids. The receptor comes from a woman aged 45-65 years with COVID-19, enrolled during active disease. The sample comprised peripheral blood. V is TRBV18 and J is TRBJ1-2, with TRBD1 as a possible D gene (5 bases). The chain's CDR3 is CASSPQGNPVYGYTF. CDR3 nucleotides: TGTGCCAGCTCACCCCAGGGAAACCCTGTCTATGGCTACACCTTC.